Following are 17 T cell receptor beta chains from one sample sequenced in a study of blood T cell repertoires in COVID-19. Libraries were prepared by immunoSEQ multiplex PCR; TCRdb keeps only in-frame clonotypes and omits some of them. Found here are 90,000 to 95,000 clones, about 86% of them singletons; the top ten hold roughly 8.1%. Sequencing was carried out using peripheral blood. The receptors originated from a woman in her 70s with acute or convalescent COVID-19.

CDR3 amino acids: CASSGGRRGETQYF. In DNA, the CDR3 is TGTGCCAGCAGCGGCGGGAGGCGGGGGGAGACCCAGTACTTC. The chain is built from TRBV3-1 (or the pseudogene TRBV3-2) and TRBJ2-5, with TRBD2 identical over 8 bases. Germline CDR1 reads LGHDT; CDR2 reads YNNKEL (reference sequence). The V segment lost 5 bases and the J segment 5 bases; nucleotides outside the gene matches: 7. The CDR3 has 14 amino acids.

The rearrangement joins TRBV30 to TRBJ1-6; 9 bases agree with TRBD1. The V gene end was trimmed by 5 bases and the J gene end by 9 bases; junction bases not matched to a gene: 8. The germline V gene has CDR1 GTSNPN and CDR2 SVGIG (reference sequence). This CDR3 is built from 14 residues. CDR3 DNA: TGTGCCTGGTTGCCGGGACAGGGTTTTTCACCCCTCCACTTT. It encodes CAWLPGQGFSPLHF. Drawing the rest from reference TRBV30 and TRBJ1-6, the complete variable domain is SQTIHQWPATLVQPVGSPLSLECTVEGTSNPNLYWYRQAAGRGLQLLFYSVGIGQISSEVPQNLSASRPQDRQFILSSKKLLLSDSGFYLCAWLPGQGFSPLHFGNGTRLTVT.

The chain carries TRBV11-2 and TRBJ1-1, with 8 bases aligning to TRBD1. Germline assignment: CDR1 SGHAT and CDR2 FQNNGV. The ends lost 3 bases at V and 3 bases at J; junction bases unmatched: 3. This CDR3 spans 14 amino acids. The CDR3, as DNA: TGTGCCAGCAGCTTTGACAGGGGCGACACTGAAGCTTTCTTT. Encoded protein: CASSFDRGDTEAFF.

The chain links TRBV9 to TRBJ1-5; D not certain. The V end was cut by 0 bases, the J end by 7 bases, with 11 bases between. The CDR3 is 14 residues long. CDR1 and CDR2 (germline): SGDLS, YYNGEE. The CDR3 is CASSVGAGLQPQHF. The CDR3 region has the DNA TGTGCCAGCAGCGTAGGTGCAGGACTGCAGCCCCAGCATTTT.

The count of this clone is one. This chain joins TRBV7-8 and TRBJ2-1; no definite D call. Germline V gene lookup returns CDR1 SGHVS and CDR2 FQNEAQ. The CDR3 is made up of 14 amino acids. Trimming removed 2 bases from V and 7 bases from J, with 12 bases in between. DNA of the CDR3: TGTGCCAGCAGCTTAATGGGCAGTCCTAATGAGCAGTTCTTC. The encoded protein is CASSLMGSPNEQFF.

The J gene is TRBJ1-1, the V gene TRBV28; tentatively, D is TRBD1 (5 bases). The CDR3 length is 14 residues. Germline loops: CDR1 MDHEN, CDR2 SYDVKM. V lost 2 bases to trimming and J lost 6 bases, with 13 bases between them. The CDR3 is CASSLSRDFSEAFF. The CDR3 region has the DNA TGTGCCAGCAGTTTAAGTCGGGACTTTTCTGAAGCTTTCTTT. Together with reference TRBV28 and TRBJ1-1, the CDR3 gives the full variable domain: DVKVTQSSRYLVKRTGEKVFLECVQDMDHENMFWYRQDPGLGLRLIYFSYDVKMKEKGDIPEGYSVSREKKERFSLILESASTNQTSMYLCASSLSRDFSEAFFGQGTRLTVV.

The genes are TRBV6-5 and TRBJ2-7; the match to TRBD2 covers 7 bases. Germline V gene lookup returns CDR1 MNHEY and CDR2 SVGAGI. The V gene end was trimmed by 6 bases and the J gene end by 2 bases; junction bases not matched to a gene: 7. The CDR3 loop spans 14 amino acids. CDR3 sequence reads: CASSPGGKTYEQYF. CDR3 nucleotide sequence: TGTGCCAGCAGCCCCGGGGGGAAAACCTACGAGCAGTACTTC.

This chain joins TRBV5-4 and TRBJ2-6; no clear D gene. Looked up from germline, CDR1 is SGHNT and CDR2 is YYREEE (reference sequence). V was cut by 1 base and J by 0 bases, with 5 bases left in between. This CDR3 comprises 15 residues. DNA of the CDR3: TGTGCCAGCAGCTTGAGCCACTCTGGGGCCAACGTCCTGACTTTC. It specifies CASSLSHSGANVLTF.

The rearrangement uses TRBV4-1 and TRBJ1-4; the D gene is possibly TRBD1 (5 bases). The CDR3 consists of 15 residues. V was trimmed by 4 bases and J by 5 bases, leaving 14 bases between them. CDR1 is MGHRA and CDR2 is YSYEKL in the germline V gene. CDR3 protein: CASSRYDSQNEKLFF. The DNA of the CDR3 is TGCGCCAGCAGCCGATACGACAGCCAAAATGAAAAACTGTTTTTT.

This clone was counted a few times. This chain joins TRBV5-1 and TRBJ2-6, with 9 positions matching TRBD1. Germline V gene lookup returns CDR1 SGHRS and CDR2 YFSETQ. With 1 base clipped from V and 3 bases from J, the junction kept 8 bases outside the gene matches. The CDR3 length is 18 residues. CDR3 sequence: CASSLRDREFGGANVLTF. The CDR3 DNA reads TGCGCCAGCAGCTTGCGGGACAGGGAGTTCGGTGGGGCCAACGTCCTGACTTTC.

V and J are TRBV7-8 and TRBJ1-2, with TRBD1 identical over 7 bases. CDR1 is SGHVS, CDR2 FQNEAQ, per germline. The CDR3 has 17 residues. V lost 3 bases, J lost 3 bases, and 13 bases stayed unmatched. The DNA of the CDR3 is TGTGCCAGCAGCTTCTTTCACAGGGGCCGACTGGACTATGGCTACACCTTC. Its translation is CASSFFHRGRLDYGYTF.

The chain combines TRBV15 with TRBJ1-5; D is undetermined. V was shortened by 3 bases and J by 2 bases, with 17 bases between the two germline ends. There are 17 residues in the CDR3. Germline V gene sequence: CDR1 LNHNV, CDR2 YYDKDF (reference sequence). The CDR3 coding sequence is TGTGCCACCAGCAGTGGGAGTGGGGAGGCCGGCAATCAGCCCCAGCATTTT. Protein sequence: CATSSGSGEAGNQPQHF.

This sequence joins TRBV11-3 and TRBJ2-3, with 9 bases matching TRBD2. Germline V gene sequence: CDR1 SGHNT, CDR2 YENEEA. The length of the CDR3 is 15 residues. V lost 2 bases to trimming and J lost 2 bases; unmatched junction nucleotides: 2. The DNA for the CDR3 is TGTGCCAGCAGCTTAATAGCGGGGGACACAGATACGCAGTATTTT. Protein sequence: CASSLIAGDTDTQYF.

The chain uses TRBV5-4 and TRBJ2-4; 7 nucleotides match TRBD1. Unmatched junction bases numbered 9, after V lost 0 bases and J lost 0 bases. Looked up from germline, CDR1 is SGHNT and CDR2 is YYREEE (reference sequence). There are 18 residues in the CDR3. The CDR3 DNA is TGTGCCAGCAGCTTGGGCCCACAGGGGTCTGAAGCCAAAAACATTCAGTACTTC. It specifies CASSLGPQGSEAKNIQYF. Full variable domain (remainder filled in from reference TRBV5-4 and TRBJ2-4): ETGVTQSPTHLIKTRGQQVTLRCSSQSGHNTVSWYQQALGQGPQFIFQYYREEENGRGNFPPRFSGLQFPNYSSELNVNALELDDSALYLCASSLGPQGSEAKNIQYFGAGTRLSVL.

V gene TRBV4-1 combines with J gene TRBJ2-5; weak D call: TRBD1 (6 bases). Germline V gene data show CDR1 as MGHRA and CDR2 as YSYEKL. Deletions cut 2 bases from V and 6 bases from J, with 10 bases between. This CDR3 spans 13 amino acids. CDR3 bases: TGCGCCAGCAGCCAAACAGGGTCACAGACCCAGTACTTC. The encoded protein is CASSQTGSQTQYF.

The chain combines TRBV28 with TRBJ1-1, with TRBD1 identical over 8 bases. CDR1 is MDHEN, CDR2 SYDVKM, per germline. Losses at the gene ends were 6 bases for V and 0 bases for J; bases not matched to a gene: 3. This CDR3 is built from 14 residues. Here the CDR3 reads CASRLTGVNTEAFF. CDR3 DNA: TGTGCCAGCAGGTTGACAGGGGTGAACACTGAAGCTTTCTTT.

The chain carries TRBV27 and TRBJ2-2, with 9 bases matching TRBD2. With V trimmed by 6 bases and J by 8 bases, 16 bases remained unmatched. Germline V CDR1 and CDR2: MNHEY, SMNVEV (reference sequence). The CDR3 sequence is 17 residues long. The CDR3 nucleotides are TGTGCCAGCAGCCTCACAGTAGGGAGCGGGAGGACGGGGGAGCTGTTTTTT. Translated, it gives CASSLTVGSGRTGELFF.